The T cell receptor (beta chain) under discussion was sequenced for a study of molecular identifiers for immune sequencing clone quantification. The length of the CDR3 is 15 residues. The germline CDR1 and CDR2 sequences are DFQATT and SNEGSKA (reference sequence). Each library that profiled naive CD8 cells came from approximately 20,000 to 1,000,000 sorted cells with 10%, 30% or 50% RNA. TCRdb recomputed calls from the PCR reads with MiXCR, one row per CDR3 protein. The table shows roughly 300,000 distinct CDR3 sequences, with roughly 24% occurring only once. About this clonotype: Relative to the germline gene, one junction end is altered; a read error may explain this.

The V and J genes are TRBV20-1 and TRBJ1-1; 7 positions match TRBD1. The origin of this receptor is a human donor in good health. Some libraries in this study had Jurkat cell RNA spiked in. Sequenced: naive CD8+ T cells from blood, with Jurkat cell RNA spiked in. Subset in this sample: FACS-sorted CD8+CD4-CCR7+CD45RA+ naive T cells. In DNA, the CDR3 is TGCGGTGCTAGTACGAAGGGGGCTAGGACGCCTGAAGCTTTCTTT. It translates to CGASTKGARTPEAFF.